Each of the 30 T cell receptor beta chains below was sequenced from the same sample in a study of Ad26.COV2.S vaccination and SARS-CoV-2 variants. Treatment given: 15 to 20 received Ad26.COV2.S at low or high dose, single or two shots; roughly 5 received placebo; per-sample allocation not given. Following the first vaccine or placebo injection, samples were taken on day 63. Profiled with immunoSEQ multiplex PCR; TCRdb holds only in-frame clones, not every one. The sample consists of under 500,000 clones, approximately 90% of them appearing once. The material was peripheral blood, obtained in a trial of Ad26.COV2.S vaccine versus placebo. Source of these receptors: a person aged 18-65 years who received the Ad26.COV2.S COVID-19 vaccine or a placebo.

A few counts support this clone. The chain combines TRBV7-9 with TRBJ1-3; weak D call: TRBD1 (5 bases). This CDR3 contains 16 residues. V lost 5 bases to trimming and J lost 0 bases, with 14 bases between them. CDR1 SEHNR and CDR2 FQNEAQ come from the germline V gene (reference sequence). As DNA, the CDR3 is TGTGCCAGCAGCCCCCGGGGGACTGACTCTGGAAACACCATATATTTT. It codes for CASSPRGTDSGNTIYF.

Here the CDR3 DNA reads TGTGCCAGTAGTATGTTGGGATCTGTGAACGAGCAGTACTTC. It specifies CASSMLGSVNEQYF. This chain uses TRBV19 with TRBJ2-7; D is unresolved. Looked up from germline, CDR1 is LNHDA and CDR2 is SQIVND (reference sequence). The CDR3 is made up of 14 amino acids. The germline V and J ends were trimmed by 3 bases and 5 bases, with 14 bases remaining between them.

The chain joins TRBV3-1 (or the pseudogene TRBV3-2) to TRBJ1-5, with D possibly TRBD1 on 5 matching bases. Between the trimmed V and J ends, which lost 4 bases and 3 bases, there was a span of 7 bases. The CDR3 loop spans 13 amino acids. The V gene's germline CDR1 is LGHDT and CDR2 YNNKEL (reference sequence). CDR3 DNA sequence: TGTGCCAGCAGCCCAGGGCACAATCAGCCCCAGCATTTT. Translation gives CASSPGHNQPQHF.

The chain recombines TRBV2 with TRBJ2-7; possibly TRBD1 or TRBD2 for D (6 bases each). The V gene's germline CDR1 is SNHLY and CDR2 FYNNEI. The germline V and J ends were trimmed by 8 bases and 7 bases, with 21 bases remaining between them. This CDR3 region has 14 residues. The CDR3 is CASEEGPLGGEQYF. In nucleotides, the CDR3 is TGTGCCAGCGAAGAGGGACCTCTAGGGGGGGAGCAGTACTTC.

The chain combines TRBV7-6 with TRBJ2-1; 9 bases map to TRBD2. The CDR3 length is 16 residues. Germline values: CDR1 SGHVS, CDR2 FNYEAQ. With 4 bases clipped from V and 0 bases from J, the junction kept 4 bases outside the gene matches. CDR3 region: CASSSSGGSSYNEQFF. In nucleotides, the CDR3 is TGTGCCAGCAGCTCGAGCGGGGGGAGCTCCTACAATGAGCAGTTCTTC.

The V gene is TRBV19, the J gene TRBJ1-4; D call uncertain. The CDR3 extends over 12 amino acids. V gave up 3 bases and J gave up 12 bases, with 11 bases separating them. Germline V gene sequence: CDR1 LNHDA, CDR2 SQIVND (reference sequence). CDR3 nucleotides: TGTGCCAGTAGTATCACCCGATCAGAACTGTTTTTT. Encoded protein: CASSITRSELFF. Filled out from reference TRBV19 and TRBJ1-4, the complete variable domain reads DGGITQSPKYLFRKEGQNVTLSCEQNLNHDAMYWYRQDPGQGLRLIYYSQIVNDFQKGDIAEGYSVSREKKESFPLTVTSAQKNPTAFYLCASSITRSELFFGSGTQLSVL.

The chain couples TRBV28 to TRBJ1-1; TRBD1 might be the D (5 bases). Per the germline V gene, CDR1 is MDHEN and CDR2 is SYDVKM. The CDR3 runs 15 residues. The V end lost 5 bases, the J end lost 13 bases, and 26 bases lay between the germline ends. CDR3 in amino acids: CASSRLGVGGWLVFF. CDR3 nucleotides: TGTGCCAGCAGTCGTCTCGGTGTCGGGGGGTGGTTAGTTTTCTTT.

The V gene is TRBV2, the J gene TRBJ1-1; D perhaps matches TRBD1 (5 bases). The CDR3 is 14 amino acids. Trimming cost V 0 bases and J 3 bases, with 8 bases left between them. Looked up from germline, CDR1 is SNHLY and CDR2 is FYNNEI. This CDR3 is CASSEAGGDTEAFF. DNA of the CDR3: TGTGCCAGCAGTGAAGCCGGGGGGGACACTGAAGCTTTCTTT. The entire variable domain, with the rest obtained from reference TRBV2 and TRBJ1-1, is as follows: EPEVTQTPSHQVTQMGQEVILRCVPISNHLYFYWYRQILGQKVEFLVSFYNNEISEKSEIFDDQFSVERPDGSNFTLKIRSTKLEDSAMYFCASSEAGGDTEAFFGQGTRLTVV.

The genes are TRBV18 and TRBJ2-7; D is undetermined. This CDR3 contains 15 residues. The V end was cut by 2 bases, the J end by 2 bases, with 13 bases between. Germline V gives CDR1 KGHSH, CDR2 LQKENI. The CDR3 loop reads CASSPEAGPPYEQYF. CDR3 sequence (DNA): TGTGCCAGCTCACCAGAGGCAGGCCCGCCCTACGAGCAGTACTTC.

The CDR3 DNA is TGCGCCAGCAGCTTGCTGACAGGGTTGGGTGAAAAACTGTTTTTT. Amino acid sequence: CASSLLTGLGEKLFF. The V and J genes are TRBV5-1 and TRBJ1-4, with TRBD1 identical over 7 bases. The CDR3 extends over 15 amino acids. V was pared by 1 base and J by 7 bases, with 7 bases of the junction left unmatched. CDR1 and CDR2 (germline): SGHRS, YFSETQ.

The chain is built from TRBV3-1 (or the pseudogene TRBV3-2) and TRBJ1-4; TRBD1 might be the D (5 bases). CDR1 LGHDT and CDR2 YNNKEL come from the germline V gene (reference sequence). Trimming shortened V by 3 bases and J by 7 bases, and 18 bases separated the two germline ends. This CDR3 contains 16 residues. CDR3 bases: TGTGCCAGCAGCCAGGGCGTGGGGGGAGGAGGTGAAAAACTGTTTTTT. Its protein is CASSQGVGGGGEKLFF.

The chain has TRBV6-2 or TRBV6-3 and TRBJ1-5; D might be TRBD1 (5 bases). Trimming cost V 4 bases and J 3 bases, with 10 bases left between them. This CDR3 contains 14 residues. Germline CDR1 and CDR2: MNHEY and SVGEGT. CDR3 sequence: CASSFTGSNQPQHF. CDR3 bases: TGTGCCAGCAGTTTCACAGGATCCAATCAGCCCCAGCATTTT.

This rearrangement joins TRBV5-5 to TRBJ2-6; the match to TRBD1 covers 9 bases. Germline trimming cut 3 bases from V and 0 bases from J; bases unmatched to any gene: 4. In germline, CDR1 is SGHKS, CDR2 YYEKEE (reference sequence). The CDR3 covers 17 residues. CDR3 protein: CASSWGQGPSGANVLTF. Written as DNA, the CDR3 is TGTGCCAGCAGCTGGGGACAGGGCCCCTCTGGGGCCAACGTCCTGACTTTC. Filled out from reference TRBV5-5 and TRBJ2-6, the complete variable domain reads DAGVTQSPTHLIKTRGQQVTLRCSPISGHKSVSWYQQVLGQGPQFIFQYYEKEERGRGNFPDRFSARQFPNYSSELNVNALLLGDSALYLCASSWGQGPSGANVLTFGAGSRLTVL.

The gene calls are TRBV19 and TRBJ2-1; TRBD2 might be the D (6 bases). Germline V CDR1 and CDR2: LNHDA, SQIVND (reference sequence). Trimming removed 7 bases from V and 7 bases from J, with 23 bases in between. This CDR3 is built from 16 residues. The CDR3 DNA follows: TGTGCCAGTACCAGGATGCGGGGCGGAGCTGTTAATGAGCAGTTCTTC. Protein sequence: CASTRMRGGAVNEQFF. Filled out from reference TRBV19 and TRBJ2-1, the complete variable domain reads DGGITQSPKYLFRKEGQNVTLSCEQNLNHDAMYWYRQDPGQGLRLIYYSQIVNDFQKGDIAEGYSVSREKKESFPLTVTSAQKNPTAFYLCASTRMRGGAVNEQFFGPGTRLTVL.

This chain joins TRBV5-1 and TRBJ2-2; possibly TRBD1 for D (6 bases). The germline V gene encodes CDR1 SGHRS and CDR2 YFSETQ. V dropped 1 base and J dropped 4 bases, with 14 bases sitting between them. This CDR3 has 16 amino acids. The CDR3 is CASSLLSQGTTGELFF. The CDR3 DNA reads as TGCGCCAGCAGCTTGCTTTCACAGGGAACCACCGGGGAGCTGTTTTTT.

The table lists this clone with a count of one. The rearrangement joins TRBV2 to TRBJ2-5; D may be TRBD2 (5 bases). Trimming cost V 6 bases and J 5 bases, with 25 bases left between them. The CDR3 has 17 residues. CDR1 and CDR2 (germline): SNHLY, FYNNEI. CDR3 region: CASRARDGDTPRETQYF. The CDR3 DNA sequence: TGTGCCAGCAGGGCCCGTGACGGGGATACCCCGCGGGAGACCCAGTACTTC. The complete variable domain, with remaining parts taken from reference TRBV2 and TRBJ2-5, reads EPEVTQTPSHQVTQMGQEVILRCVPISNHLYFYWYRQILGQKVEFLVSFYNNEISEKSEIFDDQFSVERPDGSNFTLKIRSTKLEDSAMYFCASRARDGDTPRETQYFGPGTRLLVL.

This chain links TRBV30 with TRBJ2-7, with D maybe TRBD2 (5 bases). Trimming shortened V by 5 bases and J by 6 bases, and 14 bases separated the two germline ends. This CDR3 spans 12 amino acids. Germline V CDR1 and CDR2: GTSNPN, SVGIG (reference sequence). CDR3 DNA: TGTGCCTGGGGCGGCGCGGAGGTCGAGCAGTACTTC. This gives the protein CAWGGAEVEQYF.

This chain uses TRBV5-1 with TRBJ1-1; tentative D call: TRBD1 (5 bases). This CDR3 comprises 14 residues. Germline lookup yields CDR1 SGHRS and CDR2 YFSETQ. Trimming shortened V by 3 bases and J by 0 bases, and 9 bases separated the two germline ends. In DNA form, the CDR3 reads TGCGCCAGCAGCTGGGGCAGAATGAACACTGAAGCTTTCTTT. Translation gives CASSWGRMNTEAFF.

The rearrangement joins TRBV5-1 to TRBJ2-3, with unresolved D. Germline V gene sequence: CDR1 SGHRS, CDR2 YFSETQ. The CDR3 covers 14 residues. V lost 4 bases and J lost 5, with 14 bases in between. CDR3: CASSRGQVGDTQYF. In DNA form, the CDR3 reads TGCGCCAGCAGCCGCGGTCAGGTAGGAGATACGCAGTATTTT. Variable domain in full (rest from reference TRBV5-1 and TRBJ2-3): KAGVTQTPRYLIKTRGQQVTLSCSPISGHRSVSWYQQTPGQGLQFLFEYFSETQRNKGNFPGRFSGRQFSNSRSEMNVSTLELGDSALYLCASSRGQVGDTQYFGPGTRLTVL.

In DNA form, the CDR3 reads TGTGCCAGTAGTATTGAGGACAGGGCTTCCGAGCAGTACTTC. It encodes CASSIEDRASEQYF. V gene TRBV19 combines with J gene TRBJ2-7; 8 nucleotides agree with TRBD1. This CDR3 region has 14 residues. Germline CDR1 and CDR2: LNHDA and SQIVND (reference sequence). Trimming took 3 bases from V and 6 from J; bases not matched to a gene: 7.

The V call is TRBV3-1 (or the pseudogene TRBV3-2), the J call TRBJ1-5, with no clear D. The CDR3 length is 16 residues. The germline gives CDR1 LGHDT, CDR2 YNNKEL (reference sequence). Trimming took off 1 base at V and 0 bases at J, with 10 bases between the two ends. As DNA, the CDR3 is TGTGCCAGCAGCCAAGGCCAGCACTTTAGCAATCAGCCCCAGCATTTT. Protein sequence: CASSQGQHFSNQPQHF.

The sample holds one count of this clone. The V call is TRBV18, the J call TRBJ2-5; no definite D call. The CDR3 is made up of 18 amino acids. V was trimmed by 1 base and J by 2 bases, leaving 20 bases between them. Germline-derived CDR1 and CDR2 are KGHSH and LQKENI. The CDR3 bases are TGTGCCAGCTCACCACGGCCTCAGAACTCCCAGAGGCAAGAGACCCAGTACTTC. The encoded protein is CASSPRPQNSQRQETQYF.

Only one count was recorded for this clone. The chain uses TRBV18 and TRBJ1-2; D is unclear. Between the trimmed V and J ends, which lost 0 bases and 2 bases, there was a span of 7 bases. CDR1 is KGHSH and CDR2 is LQKENI in the germline V gene. This CDR3 has 14 amino acids. CDR3 nucleotide sequence: TGTGCCAGCTCACCACCCAATACCAACTATGGCTACACCTTC. It encodes CASSPPNTNYGYTF.

J is TRBJ2-6 and V is TRBV12-2; the table calls TRBD2, which could not be checked here. TRBV12-2 is an annotated pseudogene. This CDR3 region has 13 residues. The CDR3 region is CASRPFGANVLTF. The CDR3 bases are TGTGCAAGTCGCCCTTTTGGGGCCAACGTCCTGACTTTC.

V is TRBV4-3 and J is TRBJ2-2; D call uncertain. This CDR3 is built from 15 residues. Germline-derived CDR1 and CDR2 are LGHNA and YSLEER. Trimming pared 5 bases from V and 1 base from J, leaving 11 bases between. CDR3 sequence (DNA): TGCGCCAGCAGCGCTCGGGCAGGGAACACCGGGGAGCTGTTTTTT. The encoded protein is CASSARAGNTGELFF.

This chain's CDR3 is CASSSVSGPIDTQYF. The CDR3, as DNA: TGTGCCAGCAGCTCCGTTAGCGGGCCGATAGATACGCAGTATTTT. This sequence joins TRBV5-6 and TRBJ2-3, with 7 bases that match TRBD2. CDR1 and CDR2 from the germline V gene are SGHDT and YYEEEE. V was pared by 3 bases and J by 5 bases, with 9 bases of the junction left unmatched. This CDR3 has 15 residues.

V is TRBV19 and J is TRBJ1-6; 11 positions match TRBD1. The germline gives CDR1 LNHDA, CDR2 SQIVND (reference sequence). The CDR3 is 14 residues long. Unmatched junction bases numbered 3, after V lost 8 bases and J lost 6 bases. The CDR3 is CASRDRGSNSPLHF. In DNA, the CDR3 is TGTGCCAGTCGGGACAGGGGGTCTAATTCACCCCTCCACTTT.

The V call is TRBV4-1, the J call TRBJ2-7; no clear D gene. This CDR3 has 13 amino acids. The V end lost 0 bases, the J end lost 4 bases, and 7 bases lay between the germline ends. The V gene's germline CDR1 is MGHRA and CDR2 YSYEKL. The CDR3 DNA reads TGCGCCAGCAGCCAAGATTGGGCTTACGAGCAGTACTTC. Translating gives CASSQDWAYEQYF.

The chain employs TRBV20-1 and TRBJ1-6, with TRBD1 identical over 7 bases. The V gene's germline CDR1 is DFQATT and CDR2 SNEGSKA (reference sequence). V trimming: 3 bases; J trimming: 7 bases; junction bases outside the gene matches: 15. This CDR3 contains 17 residues. Here the CDR3 DNA reads TGCAGTGCTAGTACTTACAAACCGGGACAGATCAATTCACCCCTCCACTTT. Residues: CSASTYKPGQINSPLHF.

V and J are TRBV9 and TRBJ2-3; 9 nucleotides align to TRBD2. In germline, CDR1 is SGDLS, CDR2 YYNGEE. Trimming at V came to 6 bases and at J to 4 bases, leaving 9 bases not matched to a gene. The CDR3 spans 15 residues. Written as DNA, the CDR3 is TGTGCCAGCACAAGGAGCGGGGGGCGAGCAGATACGCAGTATTTT. It is translated as CASTRSGGRADTQYF.